These T cell receptor beta chains were read from a single sample in a study of human T cells and chemical hapten exposure. TCRdb reprocessed the RACE reads with MiXCR, giving one entry per CDR3 protein. Found here are roughly 100,000 distinct CDR3 sequences, under 40% of them singletons; the top ten hold around 2.8%. Here the sequenced sample was whole blood, taken in connection with sensitization to the hapten diphenylcyclopropenone (DPC). The receptors shown here come from a man aged 40-50 years with alopecia areata. Some clones in this sample may be carry-over from other donors' samples. Each CDR3 is given with its conserved first and last residue. The order of the fields is J gene, D gene, V gene, clone size, CDR3 protein, CDR3 DNA. D genes are given only for firm matches. Clone size appears in some rows only: once, few, many, or a class for an expanded clone.

>TRBJ1-3|TRBD1|TRBV9|.
CASSLAGQGRAGNTIYF
TGTGCCAGCAGCTTAGCAGGACAGGGTCGGGCTGGAAACACCATATATTTT
>TRBJ2-7|TRBD1|TRBV6-1|.
CASILQGNYEQYF
TGTGCCAGCATTTTACAGGGGAACTACGAGCAGTACTTC
>TRBJ1-1|TRBD1|TRBV29-1|few
CSVDMGQGRGEAFF
TGCAGCGTTGACATGGGACAGGGTAGAGGTGAAGCTTTCTTT
>TRBJ1-1|TRBD1|TRBV7-9|.
CASSSDRAGAEAFF
TGTGCCAGCAGCTCTGACAGGGCCGGCGCTGAAGCTTTCTTT
>TRBJ1-2|.|TRBV24-1|few
CATFGYTF
TGTGCCACCTTCGGCTACACCTTC
>TRBJ2-5|TRBD1|TRBV28|.
CASDRGLGLQETQYF
TGTGCCAGCGACAGGGGGTTAGGATTGCAAGAGACCCAGTACTTC
>TRBJ2-3|TRBD1|TRBV20-1|.
CSARLPKGGGTDTQYF
TGCAGTGCTAGACTACCAAAAGGGGGCGGCACAGATACGCAGTATTTT
>TRBJ2-1|.|TRBV10-3|.
CAISDRGRNEQFF
TGTGCCATCAGTGATCGGGGGAGGAATGAGCAGTTCTTC
>TRBJ2-1|TRBD2|TRBV7-8|.
CASSLPRGGGSGRAYNEQFF
TGTGCCAGCAGCTTACCTCGCGGTGGAGGATCCGGGAGGGCCTACAATGAGCAGTTCTTC
>TRBJ1-5|TRBD1|TRBV20-1|few
CSARGQGESQPQHF
TGCAGTGCTAGAGGGCAGGGGGAAAGTCAGCCCCAGCATTTT
>TRBJ2-1|.|TRBV5-6|few
CASSLVVGEMSEQFF
TGTGCCAGCAGCTTGGTTGTGGGAGAAATGAGTGAGCAGTTCTTC
>TRBJ2-5|.|TRBV3-1|.
CASSQDYQTQYF
TGTGCCAGCAGCCAAGATTATCAGACCCAGTACTTC
>TRBJ1-2|TRBD1|TRBV3-1|.
CASSQDRGAWDGYTF
TGTGCCAGCAGCCAGGACAGGGGGGCGTGGGATGGCTACACCTTC
>TRBJ2-5|.|TRBV20-1|.
CSASLTPPPKETQYF
TGCAGTGCCTCCCTGACACCCCCGCCCAAAGAGACCCAGTACTTC
>TRBJ1-1|TRBD1|TRBV3-1|.
CASSPGGPEMNTEAFF
TGTGCCAGCAGCCCAGGGGGCCCCGAGATGAACACTGAAGCTTTCTTT
>TRBJ2-4|.|TRBV27|.
CASSLSGGASKNIQYF
TGTGCCAGCAGTTTATCTGGGGGTGCGTCCAAAAACATTCAGTACTTC
>TRBJ2-3|TRBD2|TRBV20-1|.
CSATRLAGGSTDTQYF
TGCAGTGCTACCAGACTAGCGGGAGGTAGCACAGATACGCAGTATTTT
>TRBJ2-7|TRBD1|TRBV5-4|few
CASSPGQGAGEQYF
TGTGCCAGCAGCCCGGGACAGGGGGCTGGAGAGCAGTACTTC
>TRBJ2-1|TRBD2|TRBV5-4|.
CASWEGREVSYNEQFF
TGTGCCAGCTGGGAAGGACGGGAGGTGTCCTACAATGAGCAGTTCTTC
>TRBJ1-1|.|TRBV5-1|once
CASSFQASNTEAFF
TGCGCCAGCAGTTTCCAGGCGTCGAACACTGAAGCTTTCTTT
>TRBJ1-6|TRBD1|TRBV27|few
CASSYDREIAPLHF
TGTGCCAGCAGCTACGACAGGGAGATCGCACCCCTCCACTTT
>TRBJ1-6|.|TRBV7-2|.
CASSLGGGGAFYNSPLHF
TGTGCCAGCAGCTTAGGCGGTGGGGGCGCTTTCTATAATTCACCCCTCCACTTT
>TRBJ2-2|.|TRBV6-6|.
CASSYPLTGELFF
TGTGCCAGCAGTTACCCTCTAACGGGGGAGCTGTTTTTT
>TRBJ1-5|TRBD1|TRBV20-1|.
CSADRANQPQHF
TGCAGTGCTGACAGGGCGAATCAGCCCCAGCATTTT
>TRBJ2-2|TRBD2|TRBV19|few
CASRRAGGPNGELFF
TGTGCCAGTAGGAGAGCGGGAGGGCCGAACGGGGAGCTGTTTTTT
>TRBJ2-3|.|TRBV2|.
CASRDKGGTDTQYF
TGTGCCAGCAGGGACAAGGGCGGCACAGATACGCAGTATTTT
>TRBJ2-5|TRBD2|TRBV2|.
CASSDRFSGTFSAQYF
TGTGCCAGCAGTGATCGGTTTAGCGGGACCTTTTCGGCCCAGTACTTC
>TRBJ2-2|.|TRBV28|.
CASSLTGTGELFF
TGTGCCAGCAGTTTAACTGGGACCGGGGAGCTGTTTTTT